These 14 T cell receptor beta chains came from one sample sequenced in a study of shared clonotypes between healthy human individuals. Sequencing was performed with immunoSEQ multiplex PCR; in TCRdb, only in-frame clones are kept and a portion is missing. This sample has around 1.5 million clones, with about 98% found just once. Sequenced input: naive CD4+ T cells sorted from blood. Subset: CD45RA+ positively selected. The receptors here all came from a man aged 25 to 40 in good health.

The V gene is TRBV6-4, the J gene TRBJ2-2, with D uncertain. Germline V gene lookup returns CDR1 MRHNA and CDR2 SNTAGT. V lost 3 bases, J lost 8 bases, and 7 bases lay in between. The CDR3 spans 12 residues. The DNA for the CDR3 is TGTGCCAGCAGTGAAAATCAAGGGGAGCTGTTTTTT. Translation: CASSENQGELFF.

About this clone: This sample includes further DNA sequences coding for the same CDR3. The V gene is TRBV6-1, the J gene TRBJ1-5; D may be TRBD1 (5 bases). The CDR3 runs to 13 residues. Germline V gives CDR1 MNHNS, CDR2 SASEGT. The ends were cut back, 3 bases at V and 4 bases at J, with 7 bases in the middle. In nucleotides, the CDR3 is TGTGCCAGCAGTGAGGGGGGGAATCAGCCCCAGCATTTT. Its translation: CASSEGGNQPQHF.

V gene TRBV28 combines with J gene TRBJ2-1, with a tentative D call TRBD2 (6 bases). CDR3 length: 15 residues. The germline V gene encodes CDR1 MDHEN and CDR2 SYDVKM. V lost 4 bases, J lost 1 base, and 11 bases lay in between. CDR3 DNA sequence: TGTGCCAGCAGTTCGGCGGGGCCGTCCTACAATGAGCAGTTCTTC. Encoded protein: CASSSAGPSYNEQFF.

This chain joins TRBV29-1 and TRBJ1-5; TRBD1 might be the D (6 bases). The CDR3 runs 12 residues. Germline values: CDR1 SQVTM, CDR2 ANQGSEA. V dropped 7 bases and J dropped 6 bases, with 13 bases sitting between them. The CDR3 loop is CSAGGGRQPQHF. Written as DNA, the CDR3 is TGCAGCGCCGGCGGGGGGCGTCAGCCCCAGCATTTT.

The genes are TRBV5-4 and TRBJ2-7; possible D gene TRBD2, 6 bases. Germline V gene sequence: CDR1 SGHNT, CDR2 YYREEE (reference sequence). This CDR3 is built from 15 residues. Trimming removed 3 bases from V and 0 bases from J, with 13 bases in between. The CDR3 is CASSSFSGSSYEQYF. For the CDR3, the DNA is TGTGCCAGCAGCTCCTTTAGCGGAAGCTCCTACGAGCAGTACTTC.

The chain employs TRBV5-5 and TRBJ2-1; 9 nucleotides line up with TRBD2. J was trimmed by 6 bases and V by 4 bases; bases with no gene match: 14. This CDR3 is built from 17 residues. CDR1 and CDR2 (germline): SGHKS, YYEKEE (reference sequence). The CDR3 coding sequence is TGTGCCAGCAGCGTTCCTTCAGGGACTAGCTGGGTCAATGAGCAGTTCTTC. It yields the protein CASSVPSGTSWVNEQFF.

The chain is built from TRBV12-5 and TRBJ1-3; 7 bases fit TRBD1. Germline CDR1 is LGHNT and CDR2 is FRNRAP. With V trimmed by 2 bases and J by 3 bases, 7 bases remained unmatched. The CDR3 length is 16 residues. Here the CDR3 DNA reads TGTGCTAGTGGTTTGCCCCTACAGGGGTTTGGAAACACCATATATTTT. This codes for CASGLPLQGFGNTIYF. The full variable domain, its missing parts supplied by reference TRBV12-5 and TRBJ1-3, is DARVTQTPRHKVTEMGQEVTMRCQPILGHNTVFWYRQTMMQGLELLAYFRNRAPLDDSGMPKDRFSAEMPDATLATLKIQPSEPRDSAVYFCASGLPLQGFGNTIYFGEGSWLTVV.

The V gene is TRBV29-1, the J gene TRBJ2-3; 11 bases align to TRBD2. Germline V gene data show CDR1 as SQVTM and CDR2 as ANQGSEA. The CDR3 has 13 residues. V was clipped by 7 bases and J by 3 bases; unmatched bases: 3. CDR3 nucleotide sequence: TGCAGCGGTAGCGGGAGGGTAACAGATACGCAGTATTTT. It specifies CSGSGRVTDTQYF.

This clone is a singleton in its sample. V and J are TRBV7-2 and TRBJ2-7; 7 bases map to TRBD2. CDR3 length equals 15 residues. J was trimmed by 2 bases and V by 5 bases; bases with no gene match: 9. Germline loops: CDR1 SGHTA, CDR2 FQGNSA. CDR3 protein: CASSQRREITYEQYF. The CDR3 DNA follows: TGTGCCAGCAGCCAGCGGCGGGAGATAACCTACGAGCAGTACTTC. Full variable domain (outside the CDR3, taken from reference TRBV7-2 and TRBJ2-7): GAGVSQSPSNKVTEKGKDVELRCDPISGHTALYWYRQSLGQGLEFLIYFQGNSAPDKSGLPSDRFSAERTGGSVSTLTIQRTQQEDSAVYLCASSQRREITYEQYFGPGTRLTVT.

The rearrangement uses TRBV7-9 and TRBJ1-2; a possible D gene is TRBD1 (5 bases). Between the trimmed V and J ends, which lost 3 bases and 4 bases, there was a span of 15 bases. Per the germline V gene, CDR1 is SEHNR and CDR2 is FQNEAQ (reference sequence). The CDR3 is 15 amino acids. The CDR3 sequence: CASSFGHFLGYGYTF. CDR3 in DNA: TGTGCCAGCAGCTTCGGACACTTTTTGGGCTATGGCTACACCTTC.

The chain couples TRBV9 to TRBJ1-2; D is possibly TRBD1 (6 bases). Trimming cost V 3 bases and J 3 bases, with 12 bases left between them. CDR1 SGDLS and CDR2 YYNGEE come from the germline V gene. This CDR3 has 14 residues. In nucleotides, the CDR3 is TGTGCCAGCAGCGCGCCGGGACATTACTATGGCTACACCTTC. As protein: CASSAPGHYYGYTF.

CDR3 amino acids: CASSFSGTGSYEQYF. The CDR3 region has the DNA TGTGCCAGCAGTTTTTCTGGGACGGGGTCCTACGAGCAGTACTTC. This sequence joins TRBV27 and TRBJ2-7; the D gene could be TRBD1 or TRBD2 (5 bases each). CDR3 length: 15 residues. CDR1 is MNHEY, CDR2 SMNVEV, per germline (reference sequence). The V end was cut by 3 bases, the J end by 1 base, with 13 bases between.

The CDR3 bases are TGTGCCAGCAGCGGGGACCCGCACACTGAAGCTTTCTTT. Protein product: CASSGDPHTEAFF. The chain has TRBV5-5 and TRBJ1-1, with D possibly matching TRBD1 (5 bases). Germline CDR1 is SGHKS and CDR2 is YYEKEE (reference sequence). V lost 4 bases, J lost 3 bases, and 10 bases lay in between. There are 13 residues in the CDR3.

The chain joins TRBV28 to TRBJ2-5, with TRBD1 matching 11 bases. This CDR3 contains 18 residues. The germline gives CDR1 MDHEN, CDR2 SYDVKM. With 5 bases clipped from V and 2 bases from J, the junction kept 13 bases outside the gene matches. The chain's CDR3 is CASSRMNRGQGAQETQYF. In DNA form, the CDR3 reads TGTGCCAGCAGTCGGATGAACCGAGGACAGGGGGCACAAGAGACCCAGTACTTC.